This TCR beta chain was recorded in a study of T cells after yellow fever vaccination. At the level of the study: SMART-Seq v4 Ultra Low Input handled preparation of low-cell-number fractions. Study results and limitations: Weaker in magnitude, the secondary response showed a faster peak on day 5 versus 15. After the booster, approximately 95% of CD4 and 88% of CD8 primary-response clones were re-detected.

CDR1 is SQVTM, CDR2 ANQGSEA, per germline. The CDR3 contains 13 residues. V dropped 7 bases and J dropped 8 bases, with 15 bases sitting between them. Template-switching 5'RACE yielded the TCR cDNA; a universal primer site and UMIs were added in the process. TCRdb redid the calling of the 5' RACE reads with MiXCR, one entry per CDR3 protein. The sample carries around 300,000 distinct CDR3 sequences, approximately 12% recorded once. This clonotype was counted ten times or more. Its antigen is currently unknown. This chain links TRBV29-1 with TRBJ1-6; D uncertain. The source is a man aged 25-45 years who received the YFV17D yellow fever vaccine. Sequenced here: CD4+ T cells sorted from PBMCs, sampled 45 days after the yellow fever booster vaccination. CDR3 coding DNA: TGCAGCGCCATGATAGGCTCAGATTCACCCCTCCACTTT. Amino acid sequence: CSAMIGSDSPLHF.